These 17 T cell receptor beta chains were sequenced from one sample in a study of T cell responses to AZD1222 COVID-19 vaccine. The data were produced by immunoSEQ multiplex PCR, yet TCRdb's version contains in-frame clones alone and is incomplete. This sample has about 160,000 clones, with 90% to 95% found just once. Sequencing used peripheral blood, obtained 28 days after the second AZD1222 dose. Every receptor here comes from an adult who received the AZD1222 COVID-19 vaccine.

The V call is TRBV28, the J call TRBJ2-7; D ambiguous. CDR1 MDHEN and CDR2 SYDVKM come from the germline V gene. The CDR3 sequence is 13 residues long. V was trimmed by 3 bases and J by 5 bases, leaving 11 bases between them. CDR3 protein: CASSFYGSHEQYF. CDR3 nucleotides: TGTGCCAGCAGTTTTTACGGCAGCCACGAGCAGTACTTC. Full variable domain (missing parts from reference TRBV28 and TRBJ2-7): DVKVTQSSRYLVKRTGEKVFLECVQDMDHENMFWYRQDPGLGLRLIYFSYDVKMKEKGDIPEGYSVSREKKERFSLILESASTNQTSMYLCASSFYGSHEQYFGPGTRLTVT.

The V and J genes are TRBV2 and TRBJ1-2; D may be TRBD1 (6 bases). The CDR3 runs 12 residues. V was shortened by 4 bases and J by 9 bases, with 12 bases between the two germline ends. CDR1 and CDR2 from the germline V gene are SNHLY and FYNNEI. CDR3 in DNA: TGTGCCAGCAGTGTGGGGGGGCTACGCTACACCTTC. It yields the protein CASSVGGLRYTF.

Only one count was recorded for this clone. CDR3 nucleotide sequence: TGTGCCAGCAGCTTATACGGCCAAGCGAGGTCCTACAATGAGCAGTTCTTC. Amino acids: CASSLYGQARSYNEQFF. This rearrangement joins TRBV7-8 to TRBJ2-1; D is unresolved. V shed 2 bases and J shed 1 base, with 15 bases lying between them. CDR1 and CDR2 from the germline V gene are SGHVS and FQNEAQ. The CDR3 sequence is 17 residues long.

The chain uses TRBV3-1 (or the pseudogene TRBV3-2) and TRBJ2-7, with 10 bases lining up with TRBD2. The J segment lost 6 bases and the V segment lost 4 bases, leaving 9 bases of the junction unmatched. Germline values: CDR1 LGHDT, CDR2 YNNKEL (reference sequence). The CDR3 has 15 residues. The CDR3 here is CASSPRRLAGREQYF. The CDR3 coding sequence is TGTGCCAGCAGCCCCCGCCGACTAGCGGGTCGCGAGCAGTACTTC.

V usage is TRBV5-1 and J usage is TRBJ2-5; D tentatively fits TRBD1 or TRBD2 (5 bases each). This CDR3 has 14 residues. The V and J ends lost 3 bases and 4 bases respectively, with 13 bases between them. Germline lookup yields CDR1 SGHRS and CDR2 YFSETQ. CDR3 nucleotides: TGCGCCAGCAGCTCGGTAGTTGGGGGAGAGACCCAGTACTTC. This encodes CASSSVVGGETQYF. The whole variable domain, remainder taken from reference TRBV5-1 and TRBJ2-5, is KAGVTQTPRYLIKTRGQQVTLSCSPISGHRSVSWYQQTPGQGLQFLFEYFSETQRNKGNFPGRFSGRQFSNSRSEMNVSTLELGDSALYLCASSSVVGGETQYFGPGTRLLVL.

The chain is built from TRBV11-2 and TRBJ2-7; 9 bases fit TRBD1. From germline, CDR1 is SGHAT and CDR2 FQNNGV. This CDR3 comprises 13 residues. V trimming: 5 bases; J trimming: 3 bases; junction bases outside the gene matches: 2. The CDR3 here is CASSLDRGYEQYF. Here the CDR3 DNA reads TGTGCCAGCAGCCTGGACAGGGGCTACGAGCAGTACTTC.

V is TRBV7-6 and J is TRBJ2-7; 11 positions agree with TRBD2. The CDR3 is 16 amino acids. The trim removed 5 bases at V and 0 bases at J, leaving 6 bases unmatched. The germline gives CDR1 SGHVS, CDR2 FNYEAQ. For the CDR3, the DNA is TGTGCCAGCAGCCCCCTCGGACTAGCGGGCTCCTACGAGCAGTACTTC. The encoded protein is CASSPLGLAGSYEQYF.

The chain combines TRBV25-1 with TRBJ2-7; TRBD2 is a possible D gene (5 bases). Per germline, CDR1 MGHDK and CDR2 SYGVNS. Trimming removed 2 bases at V and 5 bases at J, with 13 bases between. CDR3 length: 14 residues. CDR3 protein: CASSESGLPHEQYF. CDR3 sequence (DNA): TGTGCCAGCAGTGAAAGCGGTCTTCCCCACGAGCAGTACTTC.

This sequence joins TRBV28 and TRBJ1-5, with D unclear. Germline V gene sequence: CDR1 MDHEN, CDR2 SYDVKM. Trimming removed 3 bases from V and 4 bases from J, with 10 bases in between. The CDR3 is made up of 14 amino acids. This CDR3 is CASSLGQFNQPQHF. Here the CDR3 DNA reads TGTGCCAGCAGTTTGGGCCAGTTTAATCAGCCCCAGCATTTT.

The chain is built from TRBV5-1 and TRBJ2-2; D ambiguous. V lost 6 bases and J 6 bases, leaving 9 bases between the germline ends. The CDR3 runs to 12 residues. Germline loops: CDR1 SGHRS, CDR2 YFSETQ. CDR3 residues: CASTSLPGELFF. The CDR3 DNA follows: TGCGCCAGCACCTCTTTACCCGGGGAGCTGTTTTTT.

The chain carries TRBV9 and TRBJ2-1, with D tentatively TRBD2 (6 bases). From germline, CDR1 is SGDLS and CDR2 YYNGEE. This CDR3 region has 14 residues. V was pared by 0 bases and J by 3 bases, with 7 bases between. Here the CDR3 reads CASSVGGNYNEQFF. Here the CDR3 DNA reads TGTGCCAGCAGCGTAGGCGGGAACTACAATGAGCAGTTCTTC. The whole variable domain, remainder taken from reference TRBV9 and TRBJ2-1, is DSGVTQTPKHLITATGQRVTLRCSPRSGDLSVYWYQQSLDQGLQFLIQYYNGEERAKGNILERFSAQQFPDLHSELNLSSLELGDSALYFCASSVGGNYNEQFFGPGTRLTVL.

The rearrangement links TRBV4-2 to TRBJ2-3, with D possibly matching TRBD2 (5 bases). The CDR3 length is 17 residues. CDR1 and CDR2 (germline): LGHNA, YNFKEQ. V was trimmed by 2 bases and J by 1 base, leaving 16 bases between them. CDR3 region: CASSQQISDARTDTQYF. DNA for the CDR3: TGTGCCAGCAGCCAACAGATTAGCGACGCTCGCACAGATACGCAGTATTTT.

This chain joins TRBV11-1 and TRBJ2-2; D possibly corresponds to TRBD2 (6 bases). The germline V gene encodes CDR1 SGHAT and CDR2 FQDESV (reference sequence). V lost 5 bases and J lost 3, with 13 bases in between. The CDR3 runs 15 residues. The CDR3, as DNA: TGTGCCAGCAGCCGGGAGATTCTAGACACCGGGGAGCTGTTTTTT. Translation gives CASSREILDTGELFF.

V gene TRBV4-1 combines with J gene TRBJ1-5, with 7 bases matching TRBD1. V gave up 0 bases and J gave up 6 bases; unmatched junction bases: 8. CDR3 size: 16 residues. The germline gives CDR1 MGHRA, CDR2 YSYEKL. CDR3 bases: TGCGCCAGCAGCCAAGAAAGGGACAGTCGGCCTCAGCCCCAGCATTTT. Translation gives CASSQERDSRPQPQHF.

This chain uses TRBV19 with TRBJ2-2; D is ambiguous. Per the germline V gene, CDR1 is LNHDA and CDR2 is SQIVND (reference sequence). V shed 5 bases and J shed 2 bases, with 6 bases lying between them. The CDR3 sequence is 13 residues long. CDR3 sequence (DNA): TGTGCCAGTAGTTTGACCAACACCGGGGAGCTGTTTTTT. It codes for CASSLTNTGELFF.

This rearrangement joins TRBV7-8 to TRBJ2-7; 9 nucleotides match TRBD1. V was clipped by 5 bases and J by 2 bases; unmatched bases: 4. The CDR3 is 14 residues long. Germline-derived CDR1 and CDR2 are SGHVS and FQNEAQ. This CDR3 is CASSLRQGAYEQYF. The CDR3 DNA reads TGTGCCAGCAGCCTCCGACAGGGGGCCTACGAGCAGTACTTC.

The rearrangement joins TRBV7-2 to TRBJ2-2; D is tentatively TRBD1 or TRBD2 (6 bases each). This CDR3 is 13 amino acids long. Per the germline V gene, CDR1 is SGHTA and CDR2 is FQGNSA. The ends were cut back, 5 bases at V and 7 bases at J, with 11 bases in the middle. The CDR3 nucleotides are TGTGCCAGCAGCCGGGGGCAGGGCGGGGAGCTGTTTTTT. Its translation is CASSRGQGGELFF. The full variable domain, in which reference TRBV7-2 and TRBJ2-2 provide the parts outside the CDR3, is GAGVSQSPSNKVTEKGKDVELRCDPISGHTALYWYRQSLGQGLEFLIYFQGNSAPDKSGLPSDRFSAERTGGSVSTLTIQRTQQEDSAVYLCASSRGQGGELFFGEGSRLTVL.